One and the same sample provided the 14 T cell receptor beta chains below, sequenced in a study of T cell clones after liver transplantation. Sequenced by immunoSEQ multiplex PCR; TCRdb stores in-frame clones only, minus some. In the table there are 50,000 to 70,000 clones, about 71% of which are singletons. The sequencing used CD4+ T cells from blood, collected at the approximately 15-month timepoint. These receptors all stem from a human patient who received a liver transplant. Some of these T cells may belong to the graft donor.

This clone has a handful of counts. The V and J genes are TRBV5-1 and TRBJ2-5, with D possibly being TRBD2 (5 bases). Trimming removed 5 bases at V and 5 bases at J, with 19 bases between. The CDR3 sequence is 15 residues long. Germline V gives CDR1 SGHRS, CDR2 YFSETQ. The CDR3 DNA reads as TGCGCCAGCAGGACCCCGACGGGAAGCAGGGAGACCCAGTACTTC. Amino acids: CASRTPTGSRETQYF. Complete variable domain (other parts from reference TRBV5-1 and TRBJ2-5): KAGVTQTPRYLIKTRGQQVTLSCSPISGHRSVSWYQQTPGQGLQFLFEYFSETQRNKGNFPGRFSGRQFSNSRSEMNVSTLELGDSALYLCASRTPTGSRETQYFGPGTRLLVL.

The CDR3 coding sequence is TGTGCCAGCAGCTTAGATCTAAGGGGGGACGAGCAGTTCTTC. Translated, it gives CASSLDLRGDEQFF. This chain uses TRBV11-2 with TRBJ2-1, with D perhaps TRBD1 or TRBD2 (6 bases each). Germline lookup yields CDR1 SGHAT and CDR2 FQNNGV. The CDR3 covers 14 residues. Trimming shortened V by 0 bases and J by 10 bases, and 13 bases separated the two germline ends.

There are a few counts of this clone. J is TRBJ2-1 and V is TRBV15; 15 nucleotides line up with TRBD2. CDR1 is LNHNV, CDR2 YYDKDF, per germline (reference sequence). The CDR3 loop spans 19 amino acids. With 2 bases clipped from V and 9 bases from J, the junction kept 14 bases outside the gene matches. The CDR3 region has the DNA TGTGCCACCAGCAGATCCGTGCAGACGGGACTAGCGGGAGGCAGTGAGCAGTTCTTC. Its protein product is CATSRSVQTGLAGGSEQFF.

The J gene is TRBJ2-2, the V gene TRBV5-1, with 9 bases that match TRBD1. The V segment lost 4 bases and the J segment 6 bases; nucleotides outside the gene matches: 13. Germline values: CDR1 SGHRS, CDR2 YFSETQ. The CDR3 consists of 17 residues. The CDR3 region has the DNA TGCGCCAGCAGCCCTGGGACAGGGTACCGGGGACCCGGGGAGCTGTTTTTT. As protein: CASSPGTGYRGPGELFF. Based on the CDR3 plus reference TRBV5-1 and TRBJ2-2, the full variable domain is KAGVTQTPRYLIKTRGQQVTLSCSPISGHRSVSWYQQTPGQGLQFLFEYFSETQRNKGNFPGRFSGRQFSNSRSEMNVSTLELGDSALYLCASSPGTGYRGPGELFFGEGSRLTVL.

There are a few counts of this clone. This rearrangement joins TRBV30 to TRBJ2-5; D unresolved. CDR3 length: 13 amino acids. Per the germline V gene, CDR1 is GTSNPN and CDR2 is SVGIG (reference sequence). Trimming shortened V by 4 bases and J by 1 base, and 10 bases separated the two germline ends. The CDR3 bases are TGTGCCTGGACCATGGTAGCCCAAGAGACCCAGTACTTC. This codes for CAWTMVAQETQYF.

This clone has just a few counts. This chain uses TRBV6-1 with TRBJ2-7; D may correspond to TRBD1 or TRBD2 (5 bases each). V lost 4 bases and J lost 6, with 16 bases in between. The CDR3 has 14 residues. From germline, CDR1 is MNHNS and CDR2 SASEGT. The CDR3 protein is CASSVPAPGGEQYV. The CDR3 DNA is TGTGCCAGCAGTGTGCCGGCCCCTGGGGGCGAGCAGTACGTC.

CDR3 in DNA: TGCGCCAGCAGCCAAGTTGGCAGGGGGCGGTCGGCGGGGGAGCTGTTTTTT. The encoded protein is CASSQVGRGRSAGELFF. V gene TRBV4-3 combines with J gene TRBJ2-2; 8 bases align to TRBD1. The CDR3 runs 17 residues. Trimming cost V 1 base and J 8 bases; bases outside gene matches: 12. Germline V gene lookup returns CDR1 LGHNA and CDR2 YSLEER.

The chain carries TRBV10-3 and TRBJ1-4, with D possibly matching TRBD1 (5 bases). The CDR3 runs 13 residues. CDR1 ENHRY and CDR2 SYGVKD come from the germline V gene. Trimming took 3 bases from V and 8 from J, leaving 10 bases between them. DNA for the CDR3: TGTGCCATCAGTGACATGGGGCGGGAAAAACTGTTTTTT. Translating it yields CAISDMGREKLFF.

This clone was seen a few times. V usage is TRBV11-3 and J usage is TRBJ2-1; no clear D. CDR1 and CDR2 (germline): SGHNT, YENEEA. V gave up 6 bases and J gave up 6 bases, with 12 bases separating them. The CDR3 has 13 amino acids. This chain's CDR3 is CASRSDPSNEQFF. The CDR3, as DNA: TGTGCCAGCAGATCAGACCCTTCCAATGAGCAGTTCTTC. Filled out from reference TRBV11-3 and TRBJ2-1, the complete variable domain reads EAGVVQSPRYKIIEKKQPVAFWCNPISGHNTLYWYLQNLGQGPELLIRYENEEAVDDSQLPKDRFSAERLKGVDSTLKIQPAELGDSAVYLCASRSDPSNEQFFGPGTRLTVL.

The chain uses TRBV11-3 and TRBJ2-1, with 10 positions matching TRBD2. Germline V lookup: CDR1 SGHNT, CDR2 YENEEA. V gave up 5 bases and J gave up 4 bases; unmatched junction bases: 5. CDR3 length: 15 amino acids. CDR3 sequence: CASSLSGGDYNEQFF. The DNA of the CDR3 is TGTGCCAGCAGCCTAAGCGGGGGGGATTACAATGAGCAGTTCTTC.

The J gene is TRBJ2-3, the V gene TRBV9, with 8 bases fitting TRBD1. The V and J ends lost 4 bases and 1 base, in that order; junction bases with no gene match: 2. CDR1 SGDLS and CDR2 YYNGEE come from the germline V gene. The CDR3 length is 14 residues. The chain's CDR3 is CASSLGQGTDTQYF. The CDR3 bases are TGTGCCAGCAGCTTGGGACAGGGCACAGATACGCAGTATTTT.

The chain recombines TRBV6-5 with TRBJ1-2; TRBD1 aligns across 7 bases. J lost 6 bases, V lost 5 bases, and 9 bases had no gene match. CDR1 is MNHEY, CDR2 SVGAGI, per germline. This CDR3 is built from 14 residues. CDR3 nucleotides: TGTGCCAGCAGTGGAGGAGACAGGGTGAATGGCTACACCTTC. Translated, it gives CASSGGDRVNGYTF.

This chain links TRBV2 with TRBJ2-1, with 10 bases fitting TRBD2. In germline, CDR1 is SNHLY, CDR2 FYNNEI. V was clipped by 5 bases and J by 7 bases; unmatched bases: 8. The CDR3 has 15 residues. DNA for the CDR3: TGTGCCAGCAGTAGGACTAGCGGAGCGGGTAATGAGCAGTTCTTC. Its protein product is CASSRTSGAGNEQFF.

The V and J genes are TRBV20-1 and TRBJ1-2; a possible D gene is TRBD1 (6 bases). Between the trimmed V and J ends, which lost 7 bases and 4 bases, there was a span of 10 bases. CDR1 DFQATT and CDR2 SNEGSKA come from the germline V gene (reference sequence). This CDR3 is built from 11 residues. CDR3 protein: CSVSDSYGYTF. DNA of the CDR3: TGCAGTGTTTCGGACAGCTATGGCTACACCTTC.